This TCR beta chain is drawn from a study of blood T cells in healthy people across ages (dated by TCRdb to between 2014 and 2017). With respect to the entire study: Template switching captured roughly one uniquely barcoded TCR beta cDNA molecule per two T cells in model experiments. Age-related changes in TCR beta repertoire diversity were measured in the study by deep sequencing normalized with unique cDNA molecular identifiers. The donors were split into four age groups: young (average around 15 years), middle-aged (roughly 39), aged (about 62) and long-lived (over 80). Two additional independent replicas of 1 million unique cDNA reads from the same blood draw were analyzed for two donors (one aged 18 to 30 and one aged 80 or older).

The investigation overall reported the following: Since profiling was done on bulk unsorted PBMCs, naive and antigen-experienced compartments could not be conclusively compared. Observed TCR beta diversity correlated strongly with the percentage of naive T cells measured by flow cytometry. Compared with the aged group, more naive CD4+ T cells, fewer expanded clones and increased TCR diversity were shown by the long-lived group, suggesting age selection. Because donor CMV infection status was unknown, age-related changes in expanded clonotypes were potentially confounded. Estimates of total diversity from one million sequenced T cells were regarded as lower bounds and underestimates. As age increased, observed TCR beta diversity per million T cells dropped in a roughly linear way, and a significant reduction was already evident by age 40.

Receptor libraries were prepared by 5' RACE. The run used an Illumina HiSeq 2500. A second roughly 6 to 12 cycle PCR used a sample-barcoded 5' primer and a J-beta primer mix. A unique molecular identifier was introduced onto each TCR beta cDNA molecule by a template-switch 5' adaptor carrying 12 random nucleotides. Each sample yielded at least 2.5 million CDR3-containing paired-end reads. The Mint cDNA synthesis kit, primed by a TRBC-specific oligonucleotide, was used to synthesize first-strand cDNA from all RNA. All cDNA was treated with uracil-DNA glycosylase and then went through a first 18-cycle PCR with the universal primers M1SS and BC2_uni_R. Per the source publication's procedure: Normalization of each sample was performed by random selection of 1 million high-quality reads, each carrying a distinct molecular identifier. Instead of being binned into consensus sequences, reads that shared molecular identifiers were thrown out. MiTCR, set to a Q25 quality threshold and the strictest error-elimination algorithm, was used for CDR3 identification, clonotype clustering and error correction. A nonparametric unseen species model with Euler transformation was used to estimate a lower bound on total TCR beta diversity. The raw public data were reprocessed by TCRdb itself: fastp quality trimming at Q25, MiXCR clonotype calling, in-frame beta chains only. CDR3 protein duplicates are merged, each entry listing the most common genes and DNA. The V and J calls shown here were made by TCRdb, not taken from the authors' results. This sample has approximately 960,000 distinct CDR3 sequences in its table, and roughly 28% of those were observed once. About 10% of the sample belongs to the ten largest clones.

This clonotype was found a few times. Its antigen remains unidentified. Nothing much larger sits one base from this clone, and base qualities are not available. The roughly 39 donors, aged 6 to 90 years, were systemically healthy Caucasian individuals from Russia. Each donor gave around 9 milliliters of peripheral blood, collected into EDTA-treated Vacutainer tubes. PBMCs were isolated by Ficoll-Paque density-gradient centrifugation, with at least 7 million obtained per sample. Total RNA, at least 6 micrograms per sample, was extracted from PBMCs with Trizol reagent. Naive CD45RAhigh/CD27high T cell percentages were measured by flow cytometry on a PBMC aliquot from every donor. This sample also appeared in a second study, on T cells of mothers and their children. As that second paper reports: Nine systemically healthy Caucasian individuals, comprising three mothers and their six children, were included as donors. cDNA synthesis used all of the extracted RNA, with 1.5 ug of RNA in each 15 ul reaction. In the second PCR, sample barcodes and 2-4 random nucleotides were introduced via the M1S primer. Over 9.5 million TCR beta CDR3 reads were obtained for each mother, and some 3.1 million reads were obtained for each child. Thymic selection similarly shapes TCR recombination output in related and unrelated pairs, with minor effect from inherited differences. Normalized repertoire overlap was always found to be slightly, but never significantly, higher in related mother-child pairs than in unrelated mother-child pairs. With a sensitivity of 90 to 100 clones per million clonotypes, no persistent microchimeric T cell clones were detected. In the study, deep NGS was used to compare the TCR beta repertoires of mothers and children, and features distinguishing related mother-child pairs from unrelated individuals were sought. On average, the children were approximately 12 +/- 4 years old, while the mothers were 40 +/- 4 years old. Libraries were sequenced on Illumina HiSeq 2000 with 100+100 nt paired-end reads after adapter ligation with NEBNext reagents. To avoid cross-contamination, the mother libraries and the child libraries were prepared a month apart and sequenced in separate runs. For each donor, between about 450,000 and 2,300,000 distinct TCR beta clonotypes were identified. Naive TCR beta clonotypes were estimated from low-frequency clonotypes matched to each donor's FACS-determined naive share, without sorting.

The source is a woman in her 40s in good health. The specimen sequenced was blood.

Here is the DNA: TGCAGTGCTGATAACAGGGGAGCAGAAGATACGCAGTATTTT. Its translation reads: CSADNRGAEDTQYF. The V and J segments used are TRBV20-1 and TRBJ2-3, and TRBD1 aligns with 7 junction nucleotides. The germline V end is reduced by 5 bases and the J end by 5 bases; junction bases left unmatched: 10. The CDR3 measures 14 amino acids from cysteine to phenylalanine. The only DNA kept is the CDR3, 42 bases in frame from the first base. CDR1 and CDR2 (DFQATT, SNEGSKA) derive from the germline V gene (reference sequence).